This T cell receptor (beta chain) appears in the sequencing data of a study of metastatic and nonmetastatic thyroid tumors. The wider study: A comparison of repertoires was made across blood and tumor or nodule tissue from malignant and benign thyroid patients. Study results and caveats: It was reported that TCR beta diversity was significantly higher in malignant thyroid tumors than benign nodules, in blood and tumor.

Per the study methods: The distant-metastasis classifier for papillary thyroid cancer was built from CDR3 differences across clinicopathological groups. TCRdb re-called the PCR reads through MiXCR. These V and J calls rely on TCRdb rather than the paper's analysis. The sample contains tens of thousands of clones, about 15% of which appear only once. There are many counts of this clone. Its target is not known. Germline-derived CDR1 and CDR2 are SQVTM and ANQGSEA. The CDR3 has 15 amino acids. V lost 8 bases to trimming and J lost 5 bases; unmatched junction nucleotides: 17. All patients reached thyroid surgery having received no treatment beforehand.

The sample was blood. The chain joins TRBV29-1 to TRBJ1-1, with 7 nucleotides matching TRBD1. The receptor comes from a female donor with papillary thyroid cancer or a benign thyroid nodule (not recorded which). Some clones in this sample may be carry-over from other donors' samples. CDR3 in amino acids: CSSSGGAGRGTEAFF. The CDR3 DNA is TGCAGCTCTTCAGGGGGGGCGGGAAGGGGGACTGAAGCTTTCTTT.